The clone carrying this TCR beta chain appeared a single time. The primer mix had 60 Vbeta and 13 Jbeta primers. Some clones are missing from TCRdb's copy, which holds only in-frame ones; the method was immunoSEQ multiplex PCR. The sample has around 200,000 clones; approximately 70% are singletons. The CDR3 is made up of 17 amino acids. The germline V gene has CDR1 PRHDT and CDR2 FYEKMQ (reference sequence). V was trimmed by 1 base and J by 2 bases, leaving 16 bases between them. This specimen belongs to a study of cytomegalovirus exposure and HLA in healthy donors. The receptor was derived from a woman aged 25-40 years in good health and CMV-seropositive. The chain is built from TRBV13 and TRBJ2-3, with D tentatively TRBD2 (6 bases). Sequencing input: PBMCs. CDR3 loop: CASSLDSGDGFTDTQYF. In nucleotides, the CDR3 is TGTGCCAGCAGCTTAGACTCGGGGGACGGATTCACAGATACGCAGTATTTT.